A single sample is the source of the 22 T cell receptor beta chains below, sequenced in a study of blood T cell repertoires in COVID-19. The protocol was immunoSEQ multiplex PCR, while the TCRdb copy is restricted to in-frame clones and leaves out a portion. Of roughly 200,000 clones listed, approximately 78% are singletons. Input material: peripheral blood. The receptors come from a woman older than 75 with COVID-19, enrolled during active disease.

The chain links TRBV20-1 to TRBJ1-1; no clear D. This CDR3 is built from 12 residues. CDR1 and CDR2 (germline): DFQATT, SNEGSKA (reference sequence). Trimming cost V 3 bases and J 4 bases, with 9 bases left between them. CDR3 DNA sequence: TGCAGTGCTAGTGGAGGAGCCACTGAAGCTTTCTTT. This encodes CSASGGATEAFF.

CDR3 sequence (DNA): TGTGCCAGCAGCGGCGATCCTCTCCCCTCCGAGCAGTACTTC. Its protein product is CASSGDPLPSEQYF. This sequence joins TRBV9 and TRBJ2-7; D unresolved. Germline V gives CDR1 SGDLS, CDR2 YYNGEE. This CDR3 region has 14 residues. V was trimmed by 3 bases and J by 6 bases, leaving 16 bases between them.

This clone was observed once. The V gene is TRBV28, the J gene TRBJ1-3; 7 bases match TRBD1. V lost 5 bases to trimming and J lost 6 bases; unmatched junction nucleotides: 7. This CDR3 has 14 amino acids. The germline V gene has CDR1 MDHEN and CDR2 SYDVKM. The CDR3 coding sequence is TGTGCCAGCAGTCTGGGGACAGTTTTAAACACCATATATTTT. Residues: CASSLGTVLNTIYF.

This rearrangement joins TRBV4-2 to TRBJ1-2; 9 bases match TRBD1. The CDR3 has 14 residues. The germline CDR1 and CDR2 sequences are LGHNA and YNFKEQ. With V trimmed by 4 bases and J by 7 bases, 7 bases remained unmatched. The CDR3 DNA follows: TGTGCCAGCAGCCCGGGGACAGGGAGTGGTGGCTACACCTTC. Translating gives CASSPGTGSGGYTF.

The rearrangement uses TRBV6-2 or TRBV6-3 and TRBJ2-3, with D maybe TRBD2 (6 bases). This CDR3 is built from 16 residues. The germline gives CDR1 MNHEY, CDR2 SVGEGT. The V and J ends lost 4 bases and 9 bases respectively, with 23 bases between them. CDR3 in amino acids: CASSSPGLLPAGTQYF. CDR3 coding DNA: TGTGCCAGCAGTTCCCCCGGACTCCTCCCGGCGGGGACGCAGTATTTT.

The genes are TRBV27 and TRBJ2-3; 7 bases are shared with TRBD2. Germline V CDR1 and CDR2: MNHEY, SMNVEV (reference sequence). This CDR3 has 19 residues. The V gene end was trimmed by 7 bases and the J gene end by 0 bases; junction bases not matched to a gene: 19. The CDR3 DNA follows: TGTGCCAGCAAAAACCCCCCTAGCGGAAGAGGGAGTAGCACAGATACGCAGTATTTT. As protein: CASKNPPSGRGSSTDTQYF.

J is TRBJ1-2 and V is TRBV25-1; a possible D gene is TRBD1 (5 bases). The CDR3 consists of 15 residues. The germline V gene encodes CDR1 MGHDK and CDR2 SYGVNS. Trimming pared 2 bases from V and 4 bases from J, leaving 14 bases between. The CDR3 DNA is TGTGCCAGCAGTGAACGTGTAACAGGAAGCTATGGCTACACCTTC. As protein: CASSERVTGSYGYTF.

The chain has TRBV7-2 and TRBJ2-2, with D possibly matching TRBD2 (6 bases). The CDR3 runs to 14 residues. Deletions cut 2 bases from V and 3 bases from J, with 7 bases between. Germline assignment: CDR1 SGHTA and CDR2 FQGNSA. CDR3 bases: TGTGCCAGCAGCTTAAGGAGGGACACCGGGGAGCTGTTTTTT. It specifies CASSLRRDTGELFF.

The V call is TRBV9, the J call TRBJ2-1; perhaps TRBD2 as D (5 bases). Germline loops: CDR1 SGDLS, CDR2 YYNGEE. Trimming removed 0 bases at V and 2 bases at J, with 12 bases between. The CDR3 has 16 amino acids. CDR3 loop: CASSVAMGGPYNEQFF. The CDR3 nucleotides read TGTGCCAGCAGCGTAGCGATGGGCGGGCCCTACAATGAGCAGTTCTTC.

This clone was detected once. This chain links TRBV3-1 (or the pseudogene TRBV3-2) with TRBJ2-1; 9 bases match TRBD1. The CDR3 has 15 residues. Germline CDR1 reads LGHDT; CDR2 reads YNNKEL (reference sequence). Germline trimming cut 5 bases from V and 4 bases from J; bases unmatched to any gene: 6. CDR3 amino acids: CASSVQGAPYNEQFF. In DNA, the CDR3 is TGTGCCAGCAGCGTACAGGGGGCGCCTTACAATGAGCAGTTCTTC.

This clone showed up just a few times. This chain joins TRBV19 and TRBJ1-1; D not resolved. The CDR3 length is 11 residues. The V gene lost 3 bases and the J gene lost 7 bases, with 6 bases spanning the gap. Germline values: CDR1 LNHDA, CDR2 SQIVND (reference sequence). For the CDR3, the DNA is TGTGCCAGTAGTATGAGCCTTGAAGCTTTCTTT. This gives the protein CASSMSLEAFF.

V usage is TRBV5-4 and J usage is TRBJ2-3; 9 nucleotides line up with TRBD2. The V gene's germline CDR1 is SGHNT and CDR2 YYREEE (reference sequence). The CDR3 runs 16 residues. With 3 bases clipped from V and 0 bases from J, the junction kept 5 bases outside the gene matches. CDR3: CASSSWTSASTDTQYF. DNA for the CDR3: TGTGCCAGCAGCTCTTGGACTAGCGCTAGCACAGATACGCAGTATTTT.

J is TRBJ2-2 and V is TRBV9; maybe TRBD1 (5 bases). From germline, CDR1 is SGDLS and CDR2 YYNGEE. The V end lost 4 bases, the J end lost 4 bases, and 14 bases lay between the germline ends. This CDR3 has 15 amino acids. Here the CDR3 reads CASSRPTASTGELFF. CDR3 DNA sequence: TGTGCCAGCAGCAGACCGACAGCTAGCACCGGGGAGCTGTTTTTT.

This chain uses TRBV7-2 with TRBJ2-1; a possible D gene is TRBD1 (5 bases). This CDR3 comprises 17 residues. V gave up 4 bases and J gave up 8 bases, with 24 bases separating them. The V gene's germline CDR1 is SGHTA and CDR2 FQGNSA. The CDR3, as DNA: TGTGCCAGCAGCTGGACAAGGGGCGATACCTCGGGCCATGAGCAGTTCTTC. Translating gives CASSWTRGDTSGHEQFF. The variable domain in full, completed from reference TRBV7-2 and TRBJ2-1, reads GAGVSQSPSNKVTEKGKDVELRCDPISGHTALYWYRQSLGQGLEFLIYFQGNSAPDKSGLPSDRFSAERTGGSVSTLTIQRTQQEDSAVYLCASSWTRGDTSGHEQFFGPGTRLTVL.

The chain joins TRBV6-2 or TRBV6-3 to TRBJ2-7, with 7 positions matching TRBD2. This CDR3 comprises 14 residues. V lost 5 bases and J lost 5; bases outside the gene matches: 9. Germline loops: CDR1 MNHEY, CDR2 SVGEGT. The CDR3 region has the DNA TGTGCCAGCAGTCTACGGGGCGGGAGCCACGAGCAGTACTTC. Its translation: CASSLRGGSHEQYF.

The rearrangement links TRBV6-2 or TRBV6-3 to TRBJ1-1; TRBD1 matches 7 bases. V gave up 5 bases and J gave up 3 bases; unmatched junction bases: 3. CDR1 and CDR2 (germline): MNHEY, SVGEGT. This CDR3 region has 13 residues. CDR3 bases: TGTGCCAGCAGTCTACAGGGGTACACTGAAGCTTTCTTT. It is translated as CASSLQGYTEAFF.

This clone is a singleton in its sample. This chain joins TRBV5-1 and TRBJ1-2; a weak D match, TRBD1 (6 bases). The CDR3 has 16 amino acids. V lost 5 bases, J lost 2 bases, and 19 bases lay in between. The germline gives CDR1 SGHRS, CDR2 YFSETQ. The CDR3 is CASSPRVQGLNYGYTF. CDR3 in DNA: TGCGCCAGCAGTCCGAGGGTCCAGGGGCTGAACTATGGCTACACCTTC.

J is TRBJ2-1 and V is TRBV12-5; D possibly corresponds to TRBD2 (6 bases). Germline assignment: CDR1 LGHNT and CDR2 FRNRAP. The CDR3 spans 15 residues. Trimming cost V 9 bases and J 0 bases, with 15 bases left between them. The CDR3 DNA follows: TGTGCTAGCCAAATTGCGGGGAGCTCCTACAATGAGCAGTTCTTC. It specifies CASQIAGSSYNEQFF.

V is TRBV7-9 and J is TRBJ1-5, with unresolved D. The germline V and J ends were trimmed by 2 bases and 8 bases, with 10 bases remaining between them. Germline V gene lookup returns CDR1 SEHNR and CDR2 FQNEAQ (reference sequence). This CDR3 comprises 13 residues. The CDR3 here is CASSLSGDKPQHF. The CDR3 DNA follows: TGTGCCAGCAGCTTAAGCGGGGATAAGCCCCAGCATTTT.

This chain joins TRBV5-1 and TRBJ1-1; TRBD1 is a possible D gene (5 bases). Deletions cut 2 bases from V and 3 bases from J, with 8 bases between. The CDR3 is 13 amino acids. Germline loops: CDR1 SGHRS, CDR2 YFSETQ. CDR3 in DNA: TGCGCCAGCAGCTTTGGGGCAGACACTGAAGCTTTCTTT. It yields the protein CASSFGADTEAFF.

The CDR3 region has the DNA TGTGCCACCAGTGACGCTTGGACAGCGAATCAGCCCCAGCATTTT. Translated: CATSDAWTANQPQHF. The chain carries TRBV24-1 and TRBJ1-5, with D perhaps TRBD1 (6 bases). V shed 4 bases and J shed 4 bases, with 13 bases lying between them. The CDR3 loop spans 15 amino acids. CDR1 and CDR2 (germline): KGHDR, SFDVKD.

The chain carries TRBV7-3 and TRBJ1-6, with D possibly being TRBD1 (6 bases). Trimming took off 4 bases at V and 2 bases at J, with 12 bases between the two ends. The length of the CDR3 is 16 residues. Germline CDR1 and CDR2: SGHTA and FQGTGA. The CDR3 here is CASSSKQGPYNSPLHF. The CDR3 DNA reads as TGTGCCAGCAGCTCCAAACAGGGTCCCTATAATTCACCCCTCCACTTT. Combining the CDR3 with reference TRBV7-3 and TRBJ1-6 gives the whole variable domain GAGVSQTPSNKVTEKGKYVELRCDPISGHTALYWYRQSLGQGPEFLIYFQGTGAADDSGLPNDRFFAVRPEGSVSTLKIQRTERGDSAVYLCASSSKQGPYNSPLHFGNGTRLTVT.